A selection of T cell receptor beta chains follows, all from one sample in a study of control samples from healthy donors and cancer patients. This table comes from immunoSEQ multiplex PCR, and its TCRdb copy is limited to in-frame clones, with some not included. This sample carries over 100,000 clones, about 93% of them seen once, and the ten largest clones take roughly 2.7%. Sample: blood. The source of these receptors is a man aged 35 to 55 in good health. The CDR3 runs from the conserved cysteine through the conserved F or W. D genes are given only for firm matches. Size tells how often a clone was seen (once, few, many) or the class of an expanded clone, and some rows leave it out.

V	J	D	size	length	CDR3	DNA
TRBV5-4	TRBJ2-2	.	.	16	CASSLWARGSTGELFF	TGTGCCAGCAGCTTGTGGGCACGGGGAAGTACCGGGGAGCTGTTTTTT
TRBV6-1	TRBJ1-6	.	.	15	CASSEGPIDNSPLHF	TGTGCCAGCAGTGAGGGCCCTATAGATAATTCACCCCTCCACTTT
TRBV4-1	TRBJ2-1	TRBD2	.	16	CASSQDSGGTSREQFF	TGCGCCAGCAGCCAAGATAGCGGGGGGACGTCACGGGAGCAGTTCTTC
TRBV2	TRBJ1-4	.	.	18	CASTELDRSYATNEKLFF	TGTGCCAGCACCGAACTGGACAGATCTTATGCAACTAATGAAAAACTGTTTTTT
TRBV27	TRBJ1-1	.	.	15	CASSRLPGVGTEAFF	TGTGCCAGCAGTCGCCTCCCAGGGGTGGGCACTGAAGCTTTCTTT
TRBV4-2	TRBJ2-3	TRBD2	.	17	CASSQEPAGGHTDTQYF	TGTGCCAGCAGCCAAGAACCCGCGGGGGGCCACACAGATACGCAGTATTTT
TRBV9	TRBJ2-7	TRBD1	.	13	CASSVQGAREQYF	TGTGCCAGCAGCGTACAGGGGGCCCGCGAGCAGTACTTC
TRBV9	TRBJ1-3	.	.	15	CASSLEQGPGNTIYF	TGTGCCAGCAGCCTCGAACAGGGACCCGGAAACACCATATATTTT
TRBV9	TRBJ1-5	.	.	15	CASSVGRYSNQPQHF	TGTGCCAGCAGCGTAGGGCGGTATAGCAATCAGCCCCAGCATTTT
TRBV5-4	TRBJ2-7	TRBD2	.	14	CASSRLAGDYEQYF	TGTGCCAGCAGTCGACTAGCGGGGGACTACGAGCAGTACTTC
TRBV6-1	TRBJ2-5	.	.	14	CASSESPSQETQYF	TGTGCCAGCAGTGAATCCCCATCCCAAGAGACCCAGTACTTC
TRBV2	TRBJ2-2	TRBD2	.	15	CASRETSGGAGELFF	TGTGCCAGCAGAGAAACTAGCGGGGGGGCAGGGGAGCTGTTTTTT
TRBV11-2	TRBJ1-1	.	.	13	CASSPDRGTEAFF	TGTGCCAGCAGCCCGGACCGGGGAACTGAAGCTTTCTTT
TRBV5-1	TRBJ1-1	.	once	17	CASSLGADTQEGTEAFF	TGCGCCAGCAGCTTGGGTGCGGACACTCAGGAGGGCACTGAAGCTTTCTTT
TRBV2	TRBJ1-3	.	.	15	CASSYQGLVGNTIYF	TGTGCCAGCAGCTACCAAGGACTGGTTGGAAACACCATATATTTT
TRBV18	TRBJ1-1	.	once	15	CASSPPSQAGTEAFF	TGTGCCAGCTCACCACCTTCCCAGGCGGGGACTGAAGCTTTCTTT